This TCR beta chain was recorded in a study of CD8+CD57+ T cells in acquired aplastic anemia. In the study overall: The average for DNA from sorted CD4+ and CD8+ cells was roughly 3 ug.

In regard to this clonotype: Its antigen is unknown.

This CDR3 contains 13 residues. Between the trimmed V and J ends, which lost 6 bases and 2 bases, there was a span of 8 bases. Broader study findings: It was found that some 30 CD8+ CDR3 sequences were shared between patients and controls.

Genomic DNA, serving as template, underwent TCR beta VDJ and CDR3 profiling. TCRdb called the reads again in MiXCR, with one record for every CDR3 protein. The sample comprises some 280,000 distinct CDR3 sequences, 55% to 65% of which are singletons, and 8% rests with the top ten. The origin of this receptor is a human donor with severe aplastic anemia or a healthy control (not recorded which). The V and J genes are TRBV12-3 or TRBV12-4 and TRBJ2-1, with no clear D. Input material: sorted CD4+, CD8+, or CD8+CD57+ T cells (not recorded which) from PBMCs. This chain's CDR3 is CASRTGAYNEQFF. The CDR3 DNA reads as TGTGCCAGCAGGACGGGTGCCTACAATGAGCAGTTCTTC.